Given below is one T cell receptor beta chain in context. The antigen remains unidentified. Germline V gene data show CDR1 as SGHVS and CDR2 as FQNEAQ. Trimming cost V 3 bases and J 3 bases, with 15 bases left between them. The CDR3 has 16 amino acids. These data are taken from a study of post-analysis software for immune sequencing data. Study-wide points: Normalized Chao1 diversity was significantly reduced in patients versus controls. Controls showed lower frequencies than patients for five TRBV segments, and TRBV5-6, TRBV5-1 and TRBV20-1 were among these. Samples sharing a preparation batch grouped tightly together when assessed by F measure.

Incorporated into the TCR beta cDNA libraries were unique molecular identifiers, which served to reduce PCR and sequencing biases. T cells numbering roughly 0.95 to 10 million gave rise to 450,000 to 550,000 cDNA molecules. TCRdb used MiXCR to reprocess the PCR reads, holding one entry per CDR3 protein. The sample lists 750,000 to 900,000 distinct CDR3 sequences, more than 45% occurring once. The receptor was derived from a girl aged 5 to 17 with multiple sclerosis. The chain links TRBV7-8 to TRBJ1-5; a possible D gene is TRBD1 (5 bases). The sequenced sample was blood. As DNA, the CDR3 is TGTGCCAGCAGCTTGGGGAGGGGCAGGGCCAATCAGCCCCAGCATTTT. Encoded protein: CASSLGRGRANQPQHF.